The rows below give T cell receptor beta chains drawn from one sample of a study of beta chain features in type 1 diabetes. Generated by immunoSEQ multiplex PCR, the TCRdb table keeps only in-frame clones and is missing some. Here the sample spans 250,000 to 350,000 clones, 12% to 15% being singletons. The sequenced sample was central memory CD4+ T cells from blood. The receptor set was obtained from a young man in good health. Each CDR3 is given with its conserved first and last residue. D genes are given only for firm matches. Only some rows state a clone size, as once, few, many or a class for expanded clones.

NA	TRBV5-1	15	TRBJ1-6	NA	CASSLQSSYNSPLHF	TGCGCCAGCAGCTTGCAGAGCTCCTATAATTCACCCCTCCACTTT
NA	TRBV10-3	15	TRBJ2-1	many	CAISERQTVGNEQFF	TGTGCCATCAGTGAGCGTCAGACGGTTGGCAATGAGCAGTTCTTC
NA	TRBV30	12	TRBJ2-5	many	CAWSLGQETQYF	TGTGCCTGGAGCCTCGGCCAAGAGACCCAGTACTTC
NA	TRBV19	14	TRBJ2-1	NA	CASSIGQGNNEQFF	TGTGCCAGTAGTATAGGGCAGGGCAACAATGAGCAGTTCTTC
TRBD2	TRBV14	13	TRBJ2-7	many	CASSLLAGYEQYF	TGTGCCAGCAGCCTACTAGCGGGGTACGAGCAGTACTTC
TRBD1	TRBV4-1	15	TRBJ1-2	many	CASSHDRGRNYGYTF	TGCGCCAGCAGCCACGACAGGGGTCGGAACTATGGCTACACCTTC
NA	TRBV5-6	13	TRBJ1-2	NA	CASSPGSVTGYTF	TGTGCCAGCAGCCCAGGTAGTGTCACCGGCTACACCTTC
NA	TRBV4-3	15	TRBJ1-3	NA	CASSLGAHSGNTIYF	TGCGCCAGCAGCCTAGGAGCTCACTCTGGAAACACCATATATTTT
TRBD1	TRBV28	13	TRBJ1-2	few	CASSDGQGLGYTF	TGTGCCAGCAGCGACGGACAGGGATTGGGCTACACCTTC
TRBD1	TRBV7-9	15	TRBJ2-2	NA	CASRTGTGRTGELFF	TGTGCCAGCAGAACCGGGACAGGACGCACCGGGGAGCTGTTTTTT
TRBD1	TRBV5-4	14	TRBJ1-2	few	CASSLRDRRHGYTF	TGTGCCAGCAGCTTGAGGGACAGGCGACATGGCTACACCTTC
TRBD1	TRBV11-3	13	TRBJ1-1	NA	CASVSRQGKKAFF	TGTGCCAGCGTTAGTAGACAGGGGAAGAAAGCTTTCTTT
NA	TRBV30	14	TRBJ1-2	few	CAWNFLNLNYGYTF	TGTGCCTGGAACTTCCTGAACCTGAACTATGGCTACACCTTC
NA	TRBV6-5	14	TRBJ2-5	few	CASRKVQGWETQYF	TGTGCCAGCAGGAAAGTACAGGGATGGGAGACCCAGTACTTC
NA	TRBV4-1	19	TRBJ2-1	NA	CASSQDAAAGQSRQNEQFF	TGCGCCAGCAGCCAAGATGCGGCAGCGGGACAATCCAGACAAAATGAGCAGTTCTTC
TRBD2	TRBV14	20	TRBJ2-2	NA	CASSQEALHSGRKVSGELFF	TGTGCCAGCAGCCAAGAAGCCCTACATAGCGGGAGAAAGGTATCCGGGGAGCTGTTTTTT
NA	TRBV6-5	14	TRBJ1-4	few	CASRTGRADEKLFF	TGTGCCAGCAGGACCGGGAGGGCGGATGAAAAACTGTTTTTT
NA	TRBV11-3	18	TRBJ2-2	NA	CASSLDLWDQKPTGELFF	TGTGCCAGCAGCTTAGATCTGTGGGACCAAAAACCCACCGGGGAGCTGTTTTTT
NA	TRBV14	12	TRBJ2-3	many	CASGYSTDTQYF	TGTGCCAGCGGATACAGCACAGATACGCAGTATTTT
NA	TRBV25-1	16	TRBJ1-1	few	CASSEYDSLMNTEAFF	TGTGCCAGCAGTGAATATGACAGTTTGATGAACACTGAAGCTTTCTTT
NA	TRBV6-5	14	TRBJ1-2	few	CASRPSQGSGGYTF	TGTGCCAGCAGGCCAAGTCAGGGTTCGGGTGGCTACACCTTC
TRBD2	TRBV18	15	TRBJ2-5	NA	CASSPPRGGEETQYF	TGTGCCAGCTCACCACCGCGGGGGGGCGAGGAGACCCAGTACTTC
NA	TRBV9	13	TRBJ2-1	few	CASSVEPNNEQFF	TGTGCCAGCAGCGTAGAACCGAACAATGAGCAGTTCTTC
TRBD1	TRBV5-1	13	TRBJ1-5	few	CASRQGVNQPQHF	TGCGCCAGCCGACAGGGTGTAAATCAGCCCCAGCATTTT
TRBD1	TRBV7-2	13	TRBJ2-7	NA	CASSYTQGYEQYF	TGTGCCAGCAGTTATACACAGGGGTACGAGCAGTACTTC
TRBD1	TRBV7-8	14	TRBJ1-5	few	CASSKTGGRQPQHF	TGTGCCAGCAGCAAGACAGGGGGACGTCAGCCCCAGCATTTT
TRBD2	TRBV4-1	16	TRBJ2-3	few	CASSQTSGRSSDTQYF	TGCGCCAGCAGCCAGACTAGCGGGAGATCGTCAGATACGCAGTATTTT
NA	TRBV30	12	TRBJ2-1	few	CAWSVTDNEQFF	TGTGCCTGGAGTGTAACGGATAATGAGCAGTTCTTC
NA	TRBV5-4	14	TRBJ2-7	NA	CASSQDYTAYEQYF	TGCGCCAGCAGCCAAGATTACACTGCCTACGAGCAGTACTTC
TRBD2	TRBV6-1	14	TRBJ2-2	few	CASSETSAAGELFF	TGTGCCAGCAGTGAAACTAGCGCGGCCGGGGAGCTGTTTTTT
TRBD1	TRBV5-4	13	TRBJ1-2	NA	CASSTGTGDGYTF	TGTGCCAGCAGCACCGGGACAGGGGATGGCTACACCTTC
TRBD1	TRBV9	15	TRBJ1-6	few	CASSFRTGSNSPLHF	TGTGCCAGCAGCTTTCGGACAGGGAGTAATTCACCCCTCCACTTT
TRBD1	TRBV5-4	18	TRBJ2-5	once	CAAGGMTGGARGQETQYF	TGTGCCGCGGGCGGGATGACAGGGGGTGCGCGCGGCCAAGAGACCCAGTACTTC
NA	TRBV29-1	14	TRBJ1-5	many	CSVQIQEGNQPQHF	TGCAGCGTTCAAATCCAAGAAGGCAATCAGCCCCAGCATTTT
NA	TRBV7-3	15	TRBJ2-4	few	CASSSQGLTTNIQYF	TGTGCCAGCAGCTCCCAAGGACTTACCACCAACATTCAGTACTTC
NA	TRBV11-1	16	TRBJ1-1	few	CASSLQASVWDVEAFF	TGTGCCAGCAGCTTACAGGCGTCGGTCTGGGACGTTGAAGCTTTCTTT
TRBD1	TRBV30	14	TRBJ1-5	NA	CAWTGTGRNQPQHF	TGTGCCTGGACCGGGACAGGGAGGAATCAGCCCCAGCATTTT
NA	TRBV5-8	14	TRBJ2-5	NA	CASSSGLVQETQYF	TGTGCCAGCAGCTCGGGGCTTGTCCAAGAGACCCAGTACTTC
NA	TRBV5-1	14	TRBJ1-4	few	CASSLTTGNEKLFF	TGCGCCAGCAGCTTGACAACGGGTAATGAAAAACTGTTTTTT
NA	TRBV4-1	13	TRBJ2-5	NA	CASSQDPFVGQYF	TGCGCCAGCAGCCAAGATCCTTTCGTGGGCCAGTACTTC
TRBD1	TRBV5-1	15	TRBJ2-3	few	CASSPVPGQRDTQYF	TGCGCCAGCAGCCCAGTCCCGGGACAGCGAGATACGCAGTATTTT
NA	TRBV9	12	TRBJ2-3	few	CASSKQGDTQYF	TGTGCCAGCAGTAAACAGGGTGATACGCAGTATTTT
NA	TRBV18	19	TRBJ1-1	few	CASSPLAAGMGLSNTEAFF	TGTGCCAGCTCACCATTAGCGGCAGGGATGGGTTTATCGAACACTGAAGCTTTCTTT